This T cell receptor beta chain is from a study of blood T cell repertoires in COVID-19. The wider study: The origin of the acute and convalescent COVID-19 samples was the United States, Italy and Spain. From T cells, B-cell-depleted T cells, or PBMCs came the material, which was cDNA or gDNA.

V lost 3 bases and J 4 bases, leaving 15 bases between the germline ends. The CDR3 is made up of 15 amino acids. CDR1 and CDR2 from the germline V gene are WNHNN and SYGVQD (reference sequence). In the original processing: Amplification of reference gene primers provided the estimated nucleated cell counts. Clones were read by immunoSEQ multiplex PCR, and TCRdb kept only the in-frame ones, dropping some. For V, J and clone size, that table is used; D and trimming come from the DNA. The data show 250,000 or so clones, 83% seen once. The receptor comes from a human donor in a cohort sampled during active COVID-19. The chain carries TRBV10-1 and TRBJ1-2, with D maybe TRBD1 (5 bases). The sequencing input was peripheral blood. As DNA, the CDR3 is TGCGCCAGCAGTGATGGTTCGGGGGTTGGCTATGGCTACACCTTC. It yields the protein CASSDGSGVGYGYTF.